One and the same sample provided the 29 T cell receptor beta chains below, sequenced in a study of Ad26.COV2.S vaccination and SARS-CoV-2 variants. Profiled with immunoSEQ multiplex PCR; TCRdb holds only in-frame clones, not every one. Among roughly 400,000 clones listed, about 88% were seen once. Treatment given: approximately 18 received Ad26.COV2.S at low or high dose, single or two shots; several received placebo; per-sample allocation not given. Collection of the samples took place on day 63 after the first injection of vaccine or placebo. The sequences come from peripheral blood, collected in a trial of Ad26.COV2.S vaccine versus placebo. All receptors derive from a person between 18 and 59 years old who received the Ad26.COV2.S COVID-19 vaccine or a placebo.

This clone was seen a few times. This chain connects TRBV7-3 to TRBJ1-3, with no clear D. V was shortened by 2 bases and J by 4 bases, with 6 bases between the two germline ends. This CDR3 contains 13 residues. In germline, CDR1 is SGHTA, CDR2 FQGTGA. CDR3 protein: CASSLDAGNTIYF. CDR3 sequence (DNA): TGTGCCAGCAGCTTAGACGCCGGAAACACCATATATTTT. Full variable domain (missing parts from reference TRBV7-3 and TRBJ1-3): GAGVSQTPSNKVTEKGKYVELRCDPISGHTALYWYRQSLGQGPEFLIYFQGTGAADDSGLPNDRFFAVRPEGSVSTLKIQRTERGDSAVYLCASSLDAGNTIYFGEGSWLTVV.

V and J are TRBV6-6 and TRBJ2-2; TRBD1 is a possible D gene (6 bases). CDR3 size: 13 residues. Deletions cut 9 bases from V and 8 bases from J, with 16 bases between. CDR1 and CDR2 from the germline V gene are MNHNY and SVGAGI (reference sequence). The CDR3 DNA is TGTGCCAGTCAGAGGGGGTTCTTAGGGGAGCTGTTTTTT. Protein: CASQRGFLGELFF.

V is TRBV28 and J is TRBJ2-2, with 10 bases lining up with TRBD2. J was trimmed by 0 bases and V by 5 bases; bases with no gene match: 3. CDR3 length: 16 amino acids. CDR1 is MDHEN, CDR2 SYDVKM, per germline. The CDR3 reads CASSISGRTNTGELFF. The CDR3 DNA reads TGTGCCAGCAGTATTAGCGGGAGGACGAACACCGGGGAGCTGTTTTTT. The whole variable domain, filled in from reference TRBV28 and TRBJ2-2, reads DVKVTQSSRYLVKRTGEKVFLECVQDMDHENMFWYRQDPGLGLRLIYFSYDVKMKEKGDIPEGYSVSREKKERFSLILESASTNQTSMYLCASSISGRTNTGELFFGEGSRLTVL.

The V call is TRBV28, the J call TRBJ1-2; tentative D call: TRBD1 (6 bases). Germline CDR1 is MDHEN and CDR2 is SYDVKM. Trimming took 4 bases from V and 8 from J, leaving 14 bases between them. This CDR3 has 13 residues. CDR3 region: CASSWGGADGYTF. As DNA, the CDR3 is TGTGCCAGCAGTTGGGGGGGGGCGGACGGCTACACCTTC.

The J gene is TRBJ2-1, the V gene TRBV5-1, with 13 bases matching TRBD2. The V segment lost 0 bases and the J segment 6 bases; nucleotides outside the gene matches: 3. CDR3 length equals 16 residues. Looked up from germline, CDR1 is SGHRS and CDR2 is YFSETQ. The CDR3 region is CASSLARTSGSNEQFF. CDR3 DNA: TGCGCCAGCAGCTTGGCAAGGACTAGCGGGAGCAATGAGCAGTTCTTC.

V is TRBV11-2 and J is TRBJ1-2; D is undetermined. Trimming removed 1 base from V and 5 bases from J, with 8 bases in between. The germline V gene has CDR1 SGHAT and CDR2 FQNNGV. The CDR3 totals 13 residues. CDR3: CASSLGGKYGYTF. CDR3 coding DNA: TGTGCCAGCAGCTTAGGTGGCAAATATGGCTACACCTTC. Supplemented by reference TRBV11-2 and TRBJ1-2, the full variable domain reads EAGVAQSPRYKIIEKRQSVAFWCNPISGHATLYWYQQILGQGPKLLIQFQNNGVVDDSQLPKDRFSAERLKGVDSTLKIQPAKLEDSAVYLCASSLGGKYGYTFGSGTRLTVV.

The genes are TRBV6-5 and TRBJ1-4; 9 nucleotides line up with TRBD1. V dropped 7 bases and J dropped 5; count of bases not matched to a gene: 8. Germline CDR1 reads MNHEY; CDR2 reads SVGAGI. CDR3 size: 15 residues. CDR3 DNA sequence: TGTGCCAGCACCCACCAGGGACAGGGAAATGAAAAACTGTTTTTT. Translated, it gives CASTHQGQGNEKLFF.

The chain carries TRBV5-4 and TRBJ2-1, with D hard to call. Looked up from germline, CDR1 is SGHNT and CDR2 is YYREEE (reference sequence). The CDR3 loop spans 12 amino acids. V lost 4 bases to trimming and J lost 9 bases, with 11 bases between them. CDR3 sequence (DNA): TGTGCCAGCAGCCCCCCTCTCGGTGAGCAGTTCTTC. Translation gives CASSPPLGEQFF.

The rearrangement uses TRBV19 and TRBJ2-7, with TRBD2 as a possible D gene (6 bases). The CDR3 has 15 residues. CDR1 is LNHDA, CDR2 SQIVND, per germline (reference sequence). V lost 6 bases, J lost 1 base, and 16 bases lay in between. CDR3 sequence (DNA): TGTGCCAGTAGCCCCCGGGACGGGACTTCCTACGAGCAGTACTTC. As protein: CASSPRDGTSYEQYF.

The V gene is TRBV7-9, the J gene TRBJ2-3, with 11 bases matching TRBD2. V trimming: 4 bases; J trimming: 4 bases; junction bases outside the gene matches: 7. The CDR3 spans 16 residues. Per the germline V gene, CDR1 is SEHNR and CDR2 is FQNEAQ (reference sequence). In DNA, the CDR3 is TGTGCCAGCAGCTCTTTAGCGGGAGGGCGGGCAGATACGCAGTATTTT. The encoded protein is CASSSLAGGRADTQYF. Variable domain in full (rest from reference TRBV7-9 and TRBJ2-3): DTGVSQNPRHKITKRGQNVTFRCDPISEHNRLYWYRQTLGQGPEFLTYFQNEAQLEKSRLLSDRFSAERPKGSFSTLEIQRTEQGDSAMYLCASSSLAGGRADTQYFGPGTRLTVL.

V usage is TRBV10-3 and J usage is TRBJ1-5; no definite D call. Trimming stripped 4 bases from V and 1 base from J, with 5 bases between. Per germline, CDR1 ENHRY and CDR2 SYGVKD. The CDR3 contains 13 residues. In DNA, the CDR3 is TGTGCCATCAGTGTTGAAAGCAATCAGCCCCAGCATTTT. Amino acids: CAISVESNQPQHF.

This clone was counted once. This chain connects TRBV7-2 to TRBJ2-5; 11 nucleotides line up with TRBD2. The junction had 12 bases not matched to a gene; V was cut back by 5 bases and J by 4 bases. The germline V gene encodes CDR1 SGHTA and CDR2 FQGNSA. The CDR3 is 17 amino acids. The CDR3 region is CASSDLILAGAIETQYF. CDR3 nucleotides: TGTGCCAGCAGCGACTTAATACTAGCGGGGGCGATAGAGACCCAGTACTTC.

The CDR3 loop is CASSLAEGAGYNEQFF. The DNA of the CDR3 is TGTGCCAGCAGCTTAGCGGAGGGGGCCGGATACAATGAGCAGTTCTTC. This chain connects TRBV7-6 to TRBJ2-1; a possible D gene is TRBD1 (7 bases). Germline-derived CDR1 and CDR2 are SGHVS and FNYEAQ. With 0 bases removed from V and 4 bases from J, the gap between germline ends came to 13 bases. The length of the CDR3 is 16 residues.

The chain couples TRBV25-1 to TRBJ2-3; 7 bases are a match to TRBD2. CDR3 length: 16 amino acids. Germline CDR1 and CDR2: MGHDK and SYGVNS. The trim removed 4 bases at V and 4 bases at J, leaving 11 bases unmatched. The CDR3 DNA reads as TGTGCCAGCAGTGGGTCGGGGGGACCCCTCTCAGATACGCAGTATTTT. Protein product: CASSGSGGPLSDTQYF.

This chain connects TRBV6-1 to TRBJ1-2; D call uncertain. CDR3 length equals 15 residues. Germline lookup yields CDR1 MNHNS and CDR2 SASEGT. Trimming cost V 1 base and J 4 bases, with 13 bases left between them. The CDR3 region has the DNA TGTGCCAGCAGTGAAGGGCTCATTAAGGCCTATGGCTACACCTTC. This translates into CASSEGLIKAYGYTF.

The chain uses TRBV28 and TRBJ2-1, with 11 nucleotides matching TRBD1. Germline V gene data show CDR1 as MDHEN and CDR2 as SYDVKM. The ends lost 5 bases at V and 7 bases at J; junction bases unmatched: 7. This CDR3 is 15 amino acids long. The DNA of the CDR3 is TGTGCCAGCAGTAACGGGGGACAGGGGGGTAATGAGCAGTTCTTC. It encodes CASSNGGQGGNEQFF.

With respect to this clone: The sample carries other DNA sequences with the same CDR3. V and J are TRBV28 and TRBJ2-3; 8 nucleotides align to TRBD2. From germline, CDR1 is MDHEN and CDR2 SYDVKM. Trimming at V came to 4 bases and at J to 2 bases, leaving 2 bases not matched to a gene. CDR3 size: 14 residues. The CDR3 sequence is CASSSGLVTDTQYF. The CDR3 nucleotides are TGTGCCAGCAGTTCGGGACTAGTCACAGATACGCAGTATTTT.

The rearrangement uses TRBV27 and TRBJ1-1; 7 bases line up with TRBD1. CDR3 size: 15 residues. Germline V gene sequence: CDR1 MNHEY, CDR2 SMNVEV (reference sequence). V was clipped by 5 bases and J by 2 bases; unmatched bases: 8. CDR3 DNA sequence: TGTGCCAGCAGTGTCCGGGACAGATTAAACACTGAAGCTTTCTTT. Its translation: CASSVRDRLNTEAFF.

The chain joins TRBV6-5 to TRBJ1-6, with 9 bases that match TRBD1. This CDR3 has 15 amino acids. Losses at the gene ends were 4 bases for V and 7 bases for J; bases not matched to a gene: 5. The germline gives CDR1 MNHEY, CDR2 SVGAGI. Here the CDR3 reads CASSWDRAGNSPLHF. In DNA, the CDR3 is TGTGCCAGCAGTTGGGACAGGGCAGGAAATTCACCCCTCCACTTT.

The chain employs TRBV10-3 and TRBJ2-7, with TRBD2 identical over 12 bases. The CDR3 contains 14 residues. The V segment lost 6 bases and the J segment 5 bases; nucleotides outside the gene matches: 5. Germline values: CDR1 ENHRY, CDR2 SYGVKD. CDR3 DNA sequence: TGTGCCATCAGGGCTAGCGGGAGGGTGGACGAGCAGTACTTC. Protein product: CAIRASGRVDEQYF.

This chain links TRBV11-2 with TRBJ2-5, with TRBD1 matching over 7 bases. Looked up from germline, CDR1 is SGHAT and CDR2 is FQNNGV. This CDR3 comprises 15 residues. V gave up 4 bases and J gave up 2 bases; unmatched junction bases: 7. The CDR3 loop reads CASSSGQVRQETQYF. DNA of the CDR3: TGTGCCAGCAGCTCCGGACAGGTGCGGCAAGAGACCCAGTACTTC.

The V and J genes are TRBV19 and TRBJ1-1; no clear D gene. From germline, CDR1 is LNHDA and CDR2 SQIVND (reference sequence). The germline V and J ends were trimmed by 5 bases and 2 bases, with 9 bases remaining between them. The CDR3 spans 13 residues. The CDR3 coding sequence is TGTGCCAGTAGTCCGACGACCAACACTGAAGCTTTCTTT. Amino acids: CASSPTTNTEAFF.

On this clone itself: The sample has other DNA sequences that encode this CDR3 too. The V and J genes are TRBV19 and TRBJ2-7, with D possibly TRBD1 on 5 matching bases. The CDR3 sequence is 14 residues long. V lost 3 bases and J lost 0, with 9 bases in between. The germline CDR1 and CDR2 sequences are LNHDA and SQIVND (reference sequence). The CDR3 sequence: CASSIQGASYEQYF. The CDR3 bases are TGTGCCAGTAGTATCCAAGGGGCCTCCTACGAGCAGTACTTC. The whole variable domain, remainder taken from reference TRBV19 and TRBJ2-7, is DGGITQSPKYLFRKEGQNVTLSCEQNLNHDAMYWYRQDPGQGLRLIYYSQIVNDFQKGDIAEGYSVSREKKESFPLTVTSAQKNPTAFYLCASSIQGASYEQYFGPGTRLTVT.

The chain couples TRBV6-5 to TRBJ1-1; D gene unclear. The V end lost 0 bases, the J end lost 0 bases, and 2 bases lay between the germline ends. This CDR3 is built from 13 residues. The germline gives CDR1 MNHEY, CDR2 SVGAGI. DNA for the CDR3: TGTGCCAGCAGTTACTCGATGAACACTGAAGCTTTCTTT. It yields the protein CASSYSMNTEAFF.

This clone was observed a single time. The gene calls are TRBV12-3 or TRBV12-4 and TRBJ2-1; D gene ambiguous. The V end lost 6 bases, the J end lost 10 bases, and 10 bases lay between the germline ends. The CDR3 loop spans 11 amino acids. CDR3 in DNA: TGTGCCAGCAGCCTTCTGGGGGAGCAGTTCTTC. It is translated as CASSLLGEQFF.

There are a few counts of this clone. J is TRBJ2-3 and V is TRBV18; weak D call: TRBD2 (5 bases). The ends were cut back, 3 bases at V and 0 bases at J, with 10 bases in the middle. The CDR3 runs to 15 residues. CDR1 is KGHSH, CDR2 LQKENI, per germline. DNA of the CDR3: TGTGCCAGCTCACCTGGAGCGGCTAGCACAGATACGCAGTATTTT. It translates to CASSPGAASTDTQYF.

A remark on this clone: Other DNA sequences in this specimen translate into the identical CDR3. The V and J genes are TRBV9 and TRBJ2-2; 11 bases match TRBD2. The CDR3 runs to 16 residues. The V and J ends lost 2 bases and 2 bases, in that order; junction bases with no gene match: 2. CDR1 is SGDLS, CDR2 YYNGEE, per germline. The DNA of the CDR3 is TGTGCCAGCAGCGTGGGGACTAGCGGAAACACCGGGGAGCTGTTTTTT. Its translation: CASSVGTSGNTGELFF.

V usage is TRBV7-2 and J usage is TRBJ1-2; D gene ambiguous. Germline V gene lookup returns CDR1 SGHTA and CDR2 FQGNSA. Trimming took off 5 bases at V and 4 bases at J, with 11 bases between the two ends. The CDR3 length is 13 residues. CDR3 loop: CASSPSSIYGYTF. In DNA form, the CDR3 reads TGTGCCAGCAGCCCCTCGTCCATCTATGGCTACACCTTC.

The V call is TRBV11-2, the J call TRBJ2-7, with 8 bases fitting TRBD2. CDR1 is SGHAT and CDR2 is FQNNGV in the germline V gene. CDR3 length equals 14 residues. J lost 6 bases, V lost 1 base, and 5 bases had no gene match. The DNA for the CDR3 is TGTGCCAGCAGCTTAGGAGCGGGAGCGGGCGAGCAGTACTTC. Residues: CASSLGAGAGEQYF.